A selection of T cell receptor beta chains follows, all from one sample in a study of cytomegalovirus exposure and HLA in healthy donors. Generated by immunoSEQ multiplex PCR, the TCRdb table keeps only in-frame clones and is missing some. The table lists about 93,000 clones, about 81% of them singletons. Sequences were obtained from PBMCs. Every receptor here comes from a woman in her forties in good health and CMV-seronegative. The CDR3 runs from the conserved cysteine through the conserved F or W. The order of the fields is V gene, D gene, J gene, clone size, CDR3 DNA, CDR3 protein. The D gene is left open where the match is weak. A clone size is listed for some rows: how often the clone was seen (once, few, many), or a class if it is expanded.

V gene: TRBV4-2
D gene: -
J gene: TRBJ2-4
clone size: -
CDR3 DNA: TGTGCCAGCAGCCGCGGACTCTCCACGGAGGGGAACATTCAGTACTTC
CDR3 protein: CASSRGLSTEGNIQYF

V gene: TRBV29-1
D gene: TRBD1
J gene: TRBJ2-7
clone size: -
CDR3 DNA: TGCAGCGTTAGGAGACAGGGGATTCCCTACGAGCAGTACTTC
CDR3 protein: CSVRRQGIPYEQYF

V gene: TRBV28
D gene: TRBD2
J gene: TRBJ2-5
clone size: -
CDR3 DNA: TGTGCCAGCAGTTTCTTACTAGCGGGTGAGGAGACCCAGTACTTC
CDR3 protein: CASSFLLAGEETQYF

V gene: TRBV7-9
D gene: TRBD1
J gene: TRBJ2-6
clone size: -
CDR3 DNA: TGTGCCAGCAGCTTATCCGGGACAGGATTGTCTGGGGCCAACGTCCTGACTTTC
CDR3 protein: CASSLSGTGLSGANVLTF

V gene: TRBV5-1
D gene: -
J gene: TRBJ2-7
clone size: -
CDR3 DNA: TGCGCCAGCAGCTTGAATCCGGGTCAGGGGGGTTTGTACTTC
CDR3 protein: CASSLNPGQGGLYF

V gene: TRBV6-6
D gene: TRBD1
J gene: TRBJ2-5
clone size: -
CDR3 DNA: TGTGCCAGCAACAACCCGACAGGGCGGGCGGAGACCCAGTACTTC
CDR3 protein: CASNNPTGRAETQYF

V gene: TRBV11-2
D gene: TRBD1
J gene: TRBJ1-1
clone size: -
CDR3 DNA: TGTGCCAGCAGCCCCCGGGACAGGGGTGCTGAAGCTTTCTTT
CDR3 protein: CASSPRDRGAEAFF

V gene: TRBV4-2
D gene: -
J gene: TRBJ2-1
clone size: -
CDR3 DNA: TGTGCCAGCAGCCAAGACGGGGGTCTGGAGAATGAGCAGTTCTTC
CDR3 protein: CASSQDGGLENEQFF

V gene: TRBV28
D gene: TRBD1
J gene: TRBJ1-2
clone size: -
CDR3 DNA: TGTGCCAGCTGTTACGGGACAGGGAATTATGGCCACACCTTC
CDR3 protein: CASCYGTGNYGHTF

V gene: TRBV5-5
D gene: TRBD1
J gene: TRBJ2-7
clone size: few
CDR3 DNA: TGTGCCAGCAGCTTGGTAGCAGGGGGCTTCTACGAGCAGTACTTC
CDR3 protein: CASSLVAGGFYEQYF

V gene: TRBV6-5
D gene: -
J gene: TRBJ1-2
clone size: few
CDR3 DNA: TGTGCCAGCAGTTCTCAAGGGGGAGAAGTCTATGGCTACACCTTC
CDR3 protein: CASSSQGGEVYGYTF

V gene: TRBV18
D gene: TRBD1
J gene: TRBJ1-6
clone size: -
CDR3 DNA: TGTGCCAGCTCTAAAGACAGGGCTTCACCCCTCCACTTT
CDR3 protein: CASSKDRASPLHF

V gene: TRBV7-9
D gene: -
J gene: TRBJ2-3
clone size: -
CDR3 DNA: TGTGCCAGCAGAAAATTTTCCGGGAGAGGGGATACGCAGTATTTT
CDR3 protein: CASRKFSGRGDTQYF

V gene: TRBV2
D gene: TRBD1
J gene: TRBJ1-1
clone size: -
CDR3 DNA: TGTGCCAGCAGTGAGGGACAGGGGAGCACTGAAGCTTTCTTT
CDR3 protein: CASSEGQGSTEAFF

V gene: TRBV27
D gene: -
J gene: TRBJ1-1
clone size: -
CDR3 DNA: TGTGCCAGCAGTTTATTCGGGGACACTGAAGCTTTCTTT
CDR3 protein: CASSLFGDTEAFF

V gene: TRBV5-1
D gene: TRBD1
J gene: TRBJ2-7
clone size: -
CDR3 DNA: TGCGCCAGCAGCGGATGGGACAGGGGATCCTACGAGCAGTACTTC
CDR3 protein: CASSGWDRGSYEQYF

V gene: TRBV29-1
D gene: -
J gene: TRBJ2-1
clone size: -
CDR3 DNA: TGCAGCGTTGAAGGGGCAGGGACAACCCACGCGTTCTTC
CDR3 protein: CSVEGAGTTHAFF

V gene: TRBV5-1
D gene: TRBD2
J gene: TRBJ2-1
clone size: -
CDR3 DNA: TGCGCCAGCAGCCGGGGGCTAGCGGGTCGGGATGAGCAGTTCTTC
CDR3 protein: CASSRGLAGRDEQFF

V gene: TRBV2
D gene: TRBD1
J gene: TRBJ1-1
clone size: -
CDR3 DNA: TGTGCCAGCAGGGAAACCCCCGGGACAGGGGGAAGGGGAGCTTTCTTT
CDR3 protein: CASRETPGTGGRGAFF

V gene: TRBV19
D gene: TRBD1
J gene: TRBJ1-5
clone size: -
CDR3 DNA: TGTGCCAGTAGTGGACAGGGTAGCAATCAGCCCCAGCATTTT
CDR3 protein: CASSGQGSNQPQHF

V gene: TRBV4-1
D gene: TRBD2
J gene: TRBJ2-7
clone size: -
CDR3 DNA: TGCGCCAGCAGCCAAGAGCCGAGGGCGGGAGCTTACGAGCAGTACTTC
CDR3 protein: CASSQEPRAGAYEQYF

V gene: TRBV28
D gene: TRBD1
J gene: TRBJ2-6
clone size: -
CDR3 DNA: TGTGCCAGCAGACAGGGGGCCGGGGCCAACGTCCTGACTTTC
CDR3 protein: CASRQGAGANVLTF

V gene: TRBV28
D gene: -
J gene: TRBJ2-1
clone size: -
CDR3 DNA: TGTGCCAGCACCGAGAGGGCCTTGAGCTCCTACAATGAGCAGTTCTTC
CDR3 protein: CASTERALSSYNEQFF

V gene: TRBV7-9
D gene: TRBD2
J gene: TRBJ2-1
clone size: -
CDR3 DNA: TGTGCCAGCAGCTCCAGGACTAGCGGGAGGGTCTACAATGAGCAGTTCTTC
CDR3 protein: CASSSRTSGRVYNEQFF

V gene: TRBV10-3
D gene: -
J gene: TRBJ2-1
clone size: -
CDR3 DNA: TGTGCCATCAGTGAACGGGGAGTCCGTAGGTACAATGAGCAGTTCTTC
CDR3 protein: CAISERGVRRYNEQFF

V gene: TRBV27
D gene: TRBD1
J gene: TRBJ1-2
clone size: -
CDR3 DNA: TGTGCCAGCAGTTTGCGACAGGGACACGGCTACACCTTC
CDR3 protein: CASSLRQGHGYTF

V gene: TRBV30
D gene: -
J gene: TRBJ1-5
clone size: few
CDR3 DNA: TGTGCCTGGAGACAGGGATCGGGCAATCAGCCCCAGCATTTT
CDR3 protein: CAWRQGSGNQPQHF

V gene: TRBV7-9
D gene: -
J gene: TRBJ1-5
clone size: -
CDR3 DNA: TGTGCCAGCGGAACCTCCATCGGCGGCCAGCCCCAGCATTTT
CDR3 protein: CASGTSIGGQPQHF

V gene: TRBV6-5
D gene: -
J gene: TRBJ1-2
clone size: -
CDR3 DNA: TGTGCCAGCAGTTACAGGTCGGTCCAGGGCCATGGCTACACCTTC
CDR3 protein: CASSYRSVQGHGYTF

V gene: TRBV5-1
D gene: -
J gene: TRBJ2-6
clone size: -
CDR3 DNA: TGCGCCAGCAGCTTGGGGGCACCTGGGGCCAACGTCCTGACTTTC
CDR3 protein: CASSLGAPGANVLTF

V gene: TRBV9
D gene: TRBD1
J gene: TRBJ2-1
clone size: -
CDR3 DNA: TGTGCCAGCAGCACCCATCCGGGACAGGGCTACAATGAGCAGTTCTTC
CDR3 protein: CASSTHPGQGYNEQFF

V gene: TRBV5-8
D gene: TRBD1
J gene: TRBJ1-5
clone size: -
CDR3 DNA: TGTGCCAGCAGCTTTCCACAGGGGTTGAATCAGCCCCAGCATTTT
CDR3 protein: CASSFPQGLNQPQHF

V gene: TRBV18
D gene: TRBD2
J gene: TRBJ2-7
clone size: -
CDR3 DNA: TGTGCCAGCTCACCTGGGACTAGCGGGGCCGAGCAGTACTTC
CDR3 protein: CASSPGTSGAEQYF

V gene: TRBV5-4
D gene: -
J gene: TRBJ2-7
clone size: -
CDR3 DNA: TGTGCCAGCAGCTTGTCGCCGGTAACCTACGAGCAGTACTTC
CDR3 protein: CASSLSPVTYEQYF

V gene: TRBV6-5
D gene: -
J gene: TRBJ1-6
clone size: -
CDR3 DNA: TGTGCCAGCAGTTCACCTCCGGGTTTGAATTCACCCCTCCACTTT
CDR3 protein: CASSSPPGLNSPLHF

V gene: TRBV23-1
D gene: -
J gene: TRBJ1-3
clone size: -
CDR3 DNA: TGCGCCAGCACCCGGGATAGGGCAAACTCTGGAAACACCATATATTTT
CDR3 protein: CASTRDRANSGNTIYF

V gene: TRBV6-5
D gene: TRBD1
J gene: TRBJ2-7
clone size: -
CDR3 DNA: TGTGCCAGCAGCCAGGGGGAGACCTACGAGCAGTACTTC
CDR3 protein: CASSQGETYEQYF

V gene: TRBV5-1
D gene: TRBD1
J gene: TRBJ2-3
clone size: -
CDR3 DNA: TGCGCCAGCAGCTCTGGACAGGGGTATGAAGATACGCAGTATTTT
CDR3 protein: CASSSGQGYEDTQYF

V gene: TRBV19
D gene: -
J gene: TRBJ2-7
clone size: -
CDR3 DNA: TGTGCCAGTAGCCGCGGGACCGCTTGGTACGAGCAGTACTTC
CDR3 protein: CASSRGTAWYEQYF

V gene: TRBV5-1
D gene: TRBD2
J gene: TRBJ2-7
clone size: -
CDR3 DNA: TGCGCCAGCAGCTTGGCAGCTAGCGGCCCCGAGCAGTACTTC
CDR3 protein: CASSLAASGPEQYF

V gene: TRBV30
D gene: TRBD1
J gene: TRBJ1-6
clone size: -
CDR3 DNA: TGTGCCTGGACTGTTGGACCAGGGGGAAATTCACCCCTCCACTTT
CDR3 protein: CAWTVGPGGNSPLHF